This entry lists 2 T cell receptor beta chains sequenced from one sample in a study of T cell responses to AZD1222 COVID-19 vaccine. Using immunoSEQ multiplex PCR, the repertoire was profiled, and TCRdb retains in-frame clones only, with some absent. The sample includes roughly 190,000 clones, under 95% of them seen just once. Sequences were derived from peripheral blood, sampled on day 0 of AZD1222 vaccination. The origin of the receptors is an adult in good health.

Only one count was recorded for this clone. CDR3 coding DNA: TGTGCCAGTAGTTCGAGTCAGGCCTATGGCTACACCTTC. Amino acids: CASSSSQAYGYTF. This chain links TRBV19 with TRBJ1-2, with D uncertain. CDR1 and CDR2 (germline): LNHDA, SQIVND (reference sequence). The CDR3 loop spans 13 amino acids. V dropped 5 bases and J dropped 4 bases, with 11 bases sitting between them.

The chain employs TRBV18 and TRBJ2-2, with TRBD2 matching over 9 bases. CDR1 is KGHSH and CDR2 is LQKENI in the germline V gene. This CDR3 has 15 residues. With V trimmed by 5 bases and J by 7 bases, 8 bases remained unmatched. The CDR3 is CASSVLAGTDGELFF. Here the CDR3 DNA reads TGTGCCAGCTCAGTCCTAGCGGGGACCGACGGGGAGCTGTTTTTT.